This record covers a single T cell receptor (beta chain). The antigen is not known. Trimming at V came to 1 base and at J to 4 bases, leaving 4 bases not matched to a gene. The CDR3 spans 15 residues. Germline CDR1 LGHNA, CDR2 YNFKEQ. This sample is drawn from a study of identical twins. Study results and limitations: Out-of-frame alpha sequences shared by twins showed excess low generation probability. Memory repertoires lacked the insertion deficit that abundant cord blood beta clonotypes showed. With beta out-of-frame sequences, excess sharing by twins was weaker. The authors drew conclusions from cross-sectional statistical analysis rather than following the same donors.

TCRdb fed the 5' RACE reads into MiXCR, producing one record per CDR3 protein. The sample yields approximately 240,000 distinct CDR3 sequences, about 14% seen once. The clonotype originates from a woman aged 18-35 years in good health. Sequencing input: memory (CD45RO+) T cells sorted from blood. The chain employs TRBV4-2 and TRBJ1-1; 9 bases are shared with TRBD1. CDR3 nucleotide sequence: TGTGCCAGCAGCCAAGCCGGGACAGGGTCCACTGAAGCTTTCTTT. It translates to CASSQAGTGSTEAFF.